This T cell receptor beta chain appears in the sequencing data of a study of persistence of HIV-infected CD4 T cells. Study-wide background: Donors had been on suppressive ART for a median of 8 years.

Only a few counts were recorded for this clone. Antigen: not known. The CDR3 has 13 residues. V was shortened by 10 bases and J by 13 bases, with 25 bases between the two germline ends. CDR1 is MNHEY and CDR2 is SVGAGI in the germline V gene. The libraries were made with immunoSEQ version 4 in survey mode. Genomic DNA was diluted to 10 ng/uL, up to about 1 ug per sample. Some clones are missing from TCRdb's copy, which holds only in-frame ones; the method was immunoSEQ multiplex PCR. The top ten clones hold 1.4% of a sample with more than 30,000 clones, approximately 66% of them seen once. An overlapping HIV-1 Gag peptide pool stimulated these cells at about 0.9 ug/peptide/mL. Sorting selected CD4+ T cells upregulating both CD40 ligand and CD69.

The sequence was obtained from an adult man with HIV who was CMV-seropositive. Sequencing used CD4+ T cells sorted from PBMCs after approximately 19-hour stimulation, obtained from a patient who received antiretroviral therapy. The chain has TRBV6-5 and TRBJ1-2; D gene ambiguous. The CDR3 coding sequence is TGTGCCACCCAGGACGGCGCTTCACAACTCCCCACCTTC. Amino acids: CATQDGASQLPTF.